Below are 26 T cell receptor beta chains sequenced from a single sample in a study of control samples from healthy donors and cancer patients. Method: immunoSEQ multiplex PCR; TCRdb's copy keeps in-frame clones and lacks some. This sample has around 150,000 clones, with roughly nine tenths found just once. Sequencing was carried out using blood. The receptors were sampled from a young man in good health.

The V call is TRBV23-1, the J call TRBJ2-2; 7 bases line up with TRBD2. TRBV23-1 carries the ORF label, with uncertain function. This CDR3 is 21 amino acids long. V dropped 4 bases and J dropped 1; count of bases not matched to a gene: 21. CDR3 protein: CASSPLAPLAAATENTGELFF. The CDR3 DNA follows: TGCGCCAGCAGTCCCCTAGCCCCGCTAGCGGCAGCTACCGAGAACACCGGGGAGCTGTTTTTT.

The chain joins TRBV6-1 to TRBJ2-2; perhaps TRBD1 as D (6 bases). The CDR3 sequence is 14 residues long. Trimming removed 2 bases at V and 6 bases at J, with 10 bases between. Germline loops: CDR1 MNHNS, CDR2 SASEGT. Here the CDR3 DNA reads TGTGCCAGCAGTGAACTAGGGGGACCCGGGGAGCTGTTTTTT. Protein product: CASSELGGPGELFF.

The chain uses TRBV6-1 and TRBJ1-5; D is undetermined. This CDR3 region has 15 residues. Germline CDR1 and CDR2: MNHNS and SASEGT. Trimming removed 1 base at V and 0 bases at J, with 7 bases between. The CDR3, as DNA: TGTGCCAGCAGTGAAGATAGGTTTAGCAATCAGCCCCAGCATTTT. Protein product: CASSEDRFSNQPQHF.

The V call is TRBV12-3 or TRBV12-4, the J call TRBJ2-7; 8 bases fit TRBD2. Trimming at V came to 3 bases and at J to 7 bases, leaving 2 bases not matched to a gene. The CDR3 runs 12 residues. CDR3 region: CASSLAGGEQYF. In nucleotides, the CDR3 is TGTGCCAGCAGTTTGGCGGGGGGTGAGCAGTACTTC.

The gene calls are TRBV4-3 and TRBJ1-1, with D possibly TRBD1 on 5 matching bases. CDR3 length: 13 residues. Per germline, CDR1 LGHNA and CDR2 YSLEER. V was pared by 2 bases and J by 6 bases, with 10 bases between. The CDR3 DNA sequence: TGCGCCAGCAGCCAATCTTGGGGGGCTGAAGCTTTCTTT. Translation gives CASSQSWGAEAFF.

The count of this clone is one. The chain has TRBV15 and TRBJ2-7; TRBD1 agrees at 7 bases. The V segment lost 3 bases and the J segment 1 base; nucleotides outside the gene matches: 6. CDR1 and CDR2 from the germline V gene are LNHNV and YYDKDF (reference sequence). The CDR3 has 15 residues. The CDR3 nucleotides read TGTGCCACCAGCAGGGATTGGGGACAGTCCTACGAGCAGTACTTC. It translates to CATSRDWGQSYEQYF.

CDR3 nucleotide sequence: TGTGCCAGTAGTGGGGACATACTCTACGAGCAGTACTTC. This translates into CASSGDILYEQYF. The chain is built from TRBV19 and TRBJ2-7; TRBD1 is a possible D gene (6 bases). Trimming took 5 bases from V and 3 from J, leaving 11 bases between them. This CDR3 contains 13 residues. Looked up from germline, CDR1 is LNHDA and CDR2 is SQIVND (reference sequence).

The chain employs TRBV4-3 and TRBJ1-2, with D tentatively TRBD1 (6 bases). V was cut by 0 bases and J by 3 bases, with 11 bases left in between. This CDR3 has 15 amino acids. Germline CDR1 reads LGHNA; CDR2 reads YSLEER. CDR3 protein: CASSQDEGGDYGYTF. Here the CDR3 DNA reads TGCGCCAGCAGCCAAGACGAGGGGGGGGACTATGGCTACACCTTC.

The chain has TRBV30 and TRBJ2-3; D is tentatively TRBD1 or TRBD2 (5 bases each). CDR3 length equals 15 residues. V lost 2 bases, J lost 0 bases, and 12 bases lay in between. Germline V gene data show CDR1 as GTSNPN and CDR2 as SVGIG (reference sequence). Here the CDR3 reads CAWSPGRPSTDTQYF. The CDR3 DNA is TGTGCCTGGAGTCCGGGACGGCCTAGCACAGATACGCAGTATTTT.

The DNA of the CDR3 is TGTGCCAGCAGTGACCGACAGACTAGCGGGAACACCGGGGAGCTGTTTTTT. The encoded protein is CASSDRQTSGNTGELFF. The V call is TRBV6-4, the J call TRBJ2-2, with 9 bases matching TRBD2. Germline trimming cut 2 bases from V and 1 base from J; bases unmatched to any gene: 5. In germline, CDR1 is MRHNA, CDR2 SNTAGT. CDR3 length: 17 amino acids.

To note about this clone: The same CDR3 arises from other DNA sequences in this sample as well. This rearrangement joins TRBV9 to TRBJ2-7; D remains unclear. Looked up from germline, CDR1 is SGDLS and CDR2 is YYNGEE. The CDR3 totals 14 residues. Deletions cut 0 bases from V and 4 bases from J, with 11 bases between. DNA for the CDR3: TGTGCCAGCAGCGTAGGGCAAGGTGTTTACGAGCAGTACTTC. It translates to CASSVGQGVYEQYF.

This chain joins TRBV2 and TRBJ2-5; D unresolved. V lost 1 base and J 5 bases, leaving 5 bases between the germline ends. CDR3 length: 12 amino acids. Germline V gene data show CDR1 as SNHLY and CDR2 as FYNNEI. CDR3 sequence (DNA): TGTGCCAGCAGTGAAGTTTTGGAGACCCAGTACTTC. Protein product: CASSEVLETQYF.

The V call is TRBV27, the J call TRBJ2-7, with D uncertain. Germline V CDR1 and CDR2: MNHEY, SMNVEV (reference sequence). The CDR3 sequence is 13 residues long. Trimming stripped 5 bases from V and 6 bases from J, with 14 bases between. The CDR3 DNA follows: TGTGCCAGCAGTCCCCTCTGGGGAAGCGAGCAGTACTTC. It codes for CASSPLWGSEQYF.

V gene TRBV7-2 combines with J gene TRBJ1-2; possibly TRBD1 for D (5 bases). The germline V gene has CDR1 SGHTA and CDR2 FQGNSA. Trimming left V 5 bases short and J 7 bases short, with 20 bases between. The CDR3 covers 15 residues. The CDR3, as DNA: TGTGCCAGCAGCACCCTAGGTCGGGGCTCGGTTGGCTACACCTTC. Translating gives CASSTLGRGSVGYTF.

This sequence joins TRBV5-6 and TRBJ1-1; TRBD1 aligns across 8 bases. The CDR3 is 14 amino acids. J gave up 7 bases and V 3 bases, and 8 bases lay outside the gene matches. Germline V CDR1 and CDR2: SGHDT, YYEEEE. CDR3 sequence (DNA): TGTGCCAGCAGCTCGACAGGGGTCCGGGGTGAAGCTTTCTTT. Translated: CASSSTGVRGEAFF.

The DNA of the CDR3 is TGTGCCAGCAGCTCCGACTACGAGCAGTACTTC. Its protein is CASSSDYEQYF. This chain joins TRBV7-2 and TRBJ2-7; no definite D call. Germline values: CDR1 SGHTA, CDR2 FQGNSA. The V gene lost 4 bases and the J gene lost 3 bases, with 4 bases spanning the gap. The CDR3 contains 11 residues.

The CDR3 coding sequence is TGTGCCAGCAAGGGGCTACCCGATGAGCAGTTCTTC. This encodes CASKGLPDEQFF. The J gene is TRBJ2-1, the V gene TRBV6-6; a weak D match, TRBD1 (5 bases). Looked up from germline, CDR1 is MNHNY and CDR2 is SVGAGI (reference sequence). The CDR3 is 12 residues long. The V and J ends lost 7 bases and 8 bases respectively, with 12 bases between them.

V usage is TRBV7-8 and J usage is TRBJ1-2; 9 nucleotides align to TRBD1. The CDR3 runs 15 residues. J gave up 5 bases and V 2 bases, and 6 bases lay outside the gene matches. Germline CDR1 and CDR2: SGHVS and FQNEAQ. CDR3 in amino acids: CASSLYTGGAYGYTF. The CDR3 nucleotides are TGTGCCAGCAGCTTATATACAGGGGGCGCATATGGCTACACCTTC. Combining the CDR3 with reference TRBV7-8 and TRBJ1-2 gives the whole variable domain GAGVSQSPRYKVAKRGQDVALRCDPISGHVSLFWYQQALGQGPEFLTYFQNEAQLDKSGLPSDRFFAERPEGSVSTLKIQRTQQEDSAVYLCASSLYTGGAYGYTFGSGTRLTVV.

The rearrangement links TRBV7-9 to TRBJ1-1; D ambiguous. CDR1 is SEHNR, CDR2 FQNEAQ, per germline (reference sequence). The V gene lost 1 base and the J gene lost 2 bases, with 14 bases spanning the gap. The CDR3 totals 16 residues. CDR3 amino acids: CASSLGAAAENTEAFF. In DNA form, the CDR3 reads TGTGCCAGCAGCTTAGGGGCCGCAGCGGAAAACACTGAAGCTTTCTTT.

The rearrangement uses TRBV9 and TRBJ2-1; 15 bases match TRBD2. V shed 2 bases and J 9 bases; nucleotides not matched to a gene: 3. CDR3 size: 15 residues. Germline values: CDR1 SGDLS, CDR2 YYNGEE. CDR3 in amino acids: CASSVGLAGGPEQFF. CDR3 DNA sequence: TGTGCCAGCAGCGTCGGACTAGCGGGAGGGCCTGAGCAGTTCTTC. Complete variable domain (other parts from reference TRBV9 and TRBJ2-1): DSGVTQTPKHLITATGQRVTLRCSPRSGDLSVYWYQQSLDQGLQFLIQYYNGEERAKGNILERFSAQQFPDLHSELNLSSLELGDSALYFCASSVGLAGGPEQFFGPGTRLTVL.

This clone has a single count. V usage is TRBV7-9 and J usage is TRBJ1-4, with a weak D call TRBD1 (6 bases). Trimming removed 3 bases at V and 5 bases at J, with 10 bases between. Germline V CDR1 and CDR2: SEHNR, FQNEAQ (reference sequence). This CDR3 is built from 14 residues. The CDR3 sequence is CASSFRGINEKLFF. Here the CDR3 DNA reads TGTGCCAGCAGCTTCAGGGGTATAAATGAAAAACTGTTTTTT.

The chain has TRBV18 and TRBJ1-1, with TRBD1 matching over 8 bases. CDR3 length: 12 amino acids. Germline CDR1 and CDR2: KGHSH and LQKENI. The junction had 2 bases not matched to a gene; V was cut back by 4 bases and J by 7 bases. The CDR3 DNA reads as TGTGCCAGCTCACTTGACAGGGGTGAAGCTTTCTTT. The encoded protein is CASSLDRGEAFF.

The chain couples TRBV7-9 to TRBJ2-7; D call uncertain. The CDR3 consists of 14 residues. Trimming left V 5 bases short and J 6 bases short, with 17 bases between. Germline CDR1 SEHNR, CDR2 FQNEAQ (reference sequence). This chain's CDR3 is CASSPDEPWVEQYF. CDR3 coding DNA: TGTGCCAGCAGCCCCGATGAGCCCTGGGTCGAGCAGTACTTC. Looking up the rest from reference TRBV7-9 and TRBJ2-7 gives the full variable domain: DTGVSQNPRHKITKRGQNVTFRCDPISEHNRLYWYRQTLGQGPEFLTYFQNEAQLEKSRLLSDRFSAERPKGSFSTLEIQRTEQGDSAMYLCASSPDEPWVEQYFGPGTRLTVT.

This clone has more than one count but fewer than ten. V and J are TRBV7-6 and TRBJ1-2, with 7 bases identical to TRBD1. This CDR3 has 13 residues. In germline, CDR1 is SGHVS, CDR2 FNYEAQ. V shed 1 base, J shed 11 bases, and the junction held 7 bases outside the gene matches. The CDR3 DNA reads TGTGCCAGCAGCTTAGAGAGAGGGGGCGGATACACCTTC. Protein product: CASSLERGGGYTF. Using reference TRBV7-6 and TRBJ1-2 for the parts outside the CDR3, the full variable domain is GAGVSQSPRYKVTKRGQDVALRCDPISGHVSLYWYRQALGQGPEFLTYFNYEAQQDKSGLPNDRFSAERPEGSISTLTIQRTEQRDSAMYRCASSLERGGGYTFGSGTRLTVV.

V usage is TRBV7-7 and J usage is TRBJ2-7; D gene unclear. CDR1 and CDR2 (germline): SSHAT, FNYEAQ (reference sequence). The CDR3 extends over 13 amino acids. V lost 4 bases to trimming and J lost 4 bases, with 11 bases between them. The CDR3 sequence: CASSYSAGYEQYF. CDR3 sequence (DNA): TGTGCCAGCAGCTATTCTGCCGGTTACGAGCAGTACTTC. The entire variable domain, with the rest obtained from reference TRBV7-7 and TRBJ2-7, is as follows: GAGVSQSPRYKVTKRGQDVTLRCDPISSHATLYWYQQALGQGPEFLTYFNYEAQPDKSGLPSDRFSAERPEGSISTLTIQRTEQRDSAMYRCASSYSAGYEQYFGPGTRLTVT.

V is TRBV6-2 or TRBV6-3 and J is TRBJ2-1; D may correspond to TRBD1 or TRBD2 (5 bases each). V lost 2 bases and J lost 5, with 13 bases in between. This CDR3 is built from 15 residues. Germline loops: CDR1 MNHEY, CDR2 SVGEGT. CDR3 in amino acids: CASSYGGRGHNEQFF. DNA of the CDR3: TGTGCCAGCAGTTACGGGGGTCGCGGACACAATGAGCAGTTCTTC.